Included here is one TCR beta chain sequence, with context. As yet, its antigen is unknown. In the PCR, 60 Vbeta and 13 Jbeta primers were used. Libraries were prepared by immunoSEQ multiplex PCR; TCRdb keeps only in-frame clonotypes and omits some of them. The table shows over 150,000 clones, with over 75% occurring only once. CDR1 is SGHRS, CDR2 YFSETQ, per germline. The ends were cut back, 4 bases at V and 2 bases at J, with 17 bases in the middle. The CDR3 loop spans 16 amino acids. This specimen comes from a study of cytomegalovirus exposure and HLA in healthy donors. Study-wide context: As released early, the data held 80 million to 90 million unique TCRs from HLA-typed donors. Overall study findings and caveats: Cytomegalovirus-associated status was assigned to some 160 TCR beta chains. Later work found that TCR association rates differed between HLA loci; DRB1 had the most and HLA-C the fewest.

Donors were ostensibly healthy at sampling, although undocumented immune exposures were probable. The sequencing sample was made of PBMCs. The TCR comes from a woman in her 30s in good health and CMV-seronegative. The rearrangement uses TRBV5-1 and TRBJ2-3, with a tentative D call TRBD1 (5 bases). The CDR3 sequence is CASSRTLQAPTDTQYF. The CDR3 nucleotides read TGCGCCAGCAGCCGCACCCTACAGGCCCCCACAGATACGCAGTATTTT.